This passage covers 24 T cell receptor beta chains from one sample sequenced in a study of T cells in Graves' hyperthyroidism and ophthalmopathy. Template material for amplifying TCR beta CDR3 regions consisted of RNA transcripts. The study used the HTBI primer set for a first-round RT-PCR of the TCR CDR3. MiXCR, run by TCRdb on the multiplex PCR reads, gives a single entry per CDR3 protein. The data contain 750,000 to 950,000 distinct CDR3 sequences, 38% of them singletons. Sequences were obtained from blood. The receptors here all came from a young man with Graves' hyperthyroidism.

Comments on this clonotype: At one boundary the junction diverges from the germline segment, which might be a read error. The rearrangement links TRBV6-1 to TRBJ2-5, with no clear D. Germline V CDR1 and CDR2: MNHNS, SASEGT. The CDR3 totals 15 residues. CDR3 sequence (DNA): TGTACCAGCAGTGAAGAACTTACCACCCAAGAGACCCAGTACTTC. Translation: CTSSEELTTQETQYF.

This clonotype appeared a few times. The genes are TRBV7-9 and TRBJ2-2; possible D gene TRBD2, 6 bases. CDR3 size: 18 residues. Trimming left V 3 bases short and J 0 bases short, with 17 bases between. Germline values: CDR1 SEHNR, CDR2 FQNEAQ (reference sequence). The CDR3: CASSLDRELPSNTGELFF. The CDR3 DNA follows: TGTGCCAGCAGCTTGGATCGGGAGCTTCCTTCGAACACCGGGGAGCTGTTTTTT.

This clonotype showed up many times. This chain uses TRBV15 with TRBJ2-2, with TRBD2 as a possible D gene (6 bases). In germline, CDR1 is LNHNV, CDR2 YYDKDF (reference sequence). The V end lost 0 bases, the J end lost 3 bases, and 14 bases lay between the germline ends. The CDR3 consists of 17 residues. For the CDR3, the DNA is TGTGCCACCAGCAGAGATAAGGTCCAGCGGGACACCGGGGAGCTGTTTTTT. This codes for CATSRDKVQRDTGELFF. The whole variable domain, filled in from reference TRBV15 and TRBJ2-2, reads DAMVIQNPRYQVTQFGKPVTLSCSQTLNHNVMYWYQQKSSQAPKLLFHYYDKDFNNEADTPDNFQSRRPNTSFCFLDIRSPGLGDTAMYLCATSRDKVQRDTGELFFGEGSRLTVL.

This chain uses TRBV7-3 with TRBJ1-1, with D perhaps matching TRBD1 (6 bases). V was trimmed by 1 base and J by 0 bases, leaving 9 bases between them. CDR1 is SGHTA and CDR2 is FQGTGA in the germline V gene. The CDR3 is 15 amino acids. The CDR3 spells CASSLKGGMNTEAFF. CDR3 coding DNA: TGTGCCAGCAGCTTAAAGGGGGGAATGAACACTGAAGCTTTCTTT.

The V call is TRBV7-6, the J call TRBJ2-5; 7 nucleotides line up with TRBD2. The germline gives CDR1 SGHVS, CDR2 FNYEAQ. V trimming: 1 base; J trimming: 4 bases; junction bases outside the gene matches: 18. The CDR3 contains 19 residues. The CDR3 is CASSLDANGGITSGETQYF. The CDR3 DNA sequence: TGTGCCAGCAGCTTAGATGCCAACGGGGGGATAACCTCAGGAGAGACCCAGTACTTC. The full variable domain, in which reference TRBV7-6 and TRBJ2-5 provide the parts outside the CDR3, is GAGVSQSPRYKVTKRGQDVALRCDPISGHVSLYWYRQALGQGPEFLTYFNYEAQQDKSGLPNDRFSAERPEGSISTLTIQRTEQRDSAMYRCASSLDANGGITSGETQYFGPGTRLLVL.

In the case of this clonotype: A much larger clonotype is one base distant, so this may be a read error. The chain couples TRBV2 to TRBJ1-1; the D is unclear. The CDR3 covers 13 residues. Germline CDR1 SNHLY, CDR2 FYNNEI. The V end lost 7 bases, the J end lost 4 bases, and 13 bases lay between the germline ends. This chain's CDR3 is CASTQVVGTEAFF. CDR3 DNA: TGTGCCAGCACTCAGGTGGTTGGCACTGAAGCTTTCTTT.

The chain is built from TRBV20-1 and TRBJ2-5; the match to TRBD1 covers 10 bases. After removal of 6 bases from V and 3 bases from J, the junction contained 7 bases not matched to a gene. The CDR3 is made up of 14 amino acids. Germline loops: CDR1 DFQATT, CDR2 SNEGSKA (reference sequence). The CDR3 sequence is CSARRQGAEETQYF. The CDR3, as DNA: TGCAGTGCAAGACGACAGGGGGCGGAAGAGACCCAGTACTTC.

The genes are TRBV15 and TRBJ1-6; 7 nucleotides agree with TRBD1. V dropped 4 bases and J dropped 10; count of bases not matched to a gene: 13. This CDR3 is 16 amino acids long. The germline V gene has CDR1 LNHNV and CDR2 YYDKDF (reference sequence). The CDR3 sequence: CATSNTGEGSSSPLHF. CDR3 DNA sequence: TGTGCCACCAGCAACACAGGGGAGGGTTCAAGCTCACCCCTCCACTTT.

This clonotype was seen once. A much larger clone differs by one base, so this may be a read error. V gene TRBV20-1 combines with J gene TRBJ2-6, with D possibly called TRBD1 or TRBD2 (5 bases each). Trimming cost V 3 bases and J 12 bases, with 18 bases left between them. CDR1 DFQATT and CDR2 SNEGSKA come from the germline V gene (reference sequence). There are 14 residues in the CDR3. CDR3 amino acids: CSASGPGTSPVLTF. The CDR3 nucleotides are TGCAGTGCTAGTGGACCAGGGACGTCCCCCGTCCTGACTTTC.

This clonotype was detected only a few times. V gene TRBV7-9 combines with J gene TRBJ2-7; the D gene is possibly TRBD1 (5 bases). Trimming took 2 bases from V and 6 from J, leaving 17 bases between them. The CDR3 runs 15 residues. Germline V gene data show CDR1 as SEHNR and CDR2 as FQNEAQ (reference sequence). The CDR3 DNA sequence: TGTGCCAGCAGCTTAAGTGAAGCAGGGTTGTCCGAGCAGTACTTC. Translation: CASSLSEAGLSEQYF. Using reference TRBV7-9 and TRBJ2-7 for the parts outside the CDR3, the full variable domain is DTGVSQNPRHKITKRGQNVTFRCDPISEHNRLYWYRQTLGQGPEFLTYFQNEAQLEKSRLLSDRFSAERPKGSFSTLEIQRTEQGDSAMYLCASSLSEAGLSEQYFGPGTRLTVT.

This clonotype came up many times. This chain connects TRBV7-2 to TRBJ2-5, with a tentative D call TRBD2 (5 bases). The CDR3 sequence is 14 residues long. CDR1 is SGHTA and CDR2 is FQGNSA in the germline V gene. Trimming left V 4 bases short and J 6 bases short, with 15 bases between. The DNA for the CDR3 is TGTGCCAGCAGCTCGTATACGGGGAAACAGACCCAGTACTTC. This translates into CASSSYTGKQTQYF.

The J gene is TRBJ1-6, the V gene TRBV4-1, with D hard to call. CDR3 length equals 14 residues. Germline CDR1 is MGHRA and CDR2 is YSYEKL. V was shortened by 0 bases and J by 11 bases, with 11 bases between the two germline ends. The CDR3 nucleotides are TGCGCCAGCAGCCAAGATCATGGCATGGCACCCCTCCACTTT. This codes for CASSQDHGMAPLHF.

Regarding this clonotype: One end of the junction is discordant with germline, which a read error may explain. The chain joins TRBV11-2 to TRBJ2-7; D perhaps matches TRBD2 (6 bases). Germline-derived CDR1 and CDR2 are SGHAT and FQNNGV. CDR3 size: 15 residues. The CDR3 sequence is CASSLTRTASSEQYF. DNA of the CDR3: TGTGCCAGCAGCCTGACTAGGACCGCATCCTCCGAGCAGTACTTC.

Regarding this clonotype: A read error is possible here, since a much larger clone lies one base away. This sequence joins TRBV12-3 or TRBV12-4 and TRBJ1-1, with D hard to call. Trimming removed 4 bases at V and 3 bases at J, with 12 bases between. This CDR3 contains 14 residues. CDR3 DNA: TGTGCCAGCAGTTCCAATAGTGGGGACACTGAAGCTTTCTTT. This translates into CASSSNSGDTEAFF.

This clonotype has ten or more counts. CDR3 residues: CASSLATGYTF. CDR3 nucleotides: TGTGCCAGCAGCTTAGCGACCGGTTACACCTTC. The chain uses TRBV7-9 and TRBJ1-2; D not resolved. The CDR3 contains 11 residues. V lost 0 bases to trimming and J lost 11 bases, with 7 bases between them. Germline V lookup: CDR1 SEHNR, CDR2 FQNEAQ (reference sequence).

This clonotype was recorded a few times. This chain links TRBV19 with TRBJ2-7, with 7 bases that match TRBD2. The germline V gene encodes CDR1 LNHDA and CDR2 SQIVND (reference sequence). CDR3 length: 15 amino acids. V was pared by 3 bases and J by 3 bases, with 8 bases of the junction left unmatched. As DNA, the CDR3 is TGTGCCAGTAGTATGGCTCAAGGACTAGGCTACGAGCAGTACTTC. It codes for CASSMAQGLGYEQYF.

This chain connects TRBV5-4 to TRBJ2-5; 7 nucleotides align to TRBD1. Losses at the gene ends were 4 bases for V and 5 bases for J; bases not matched to a gene: 14. The germline gives CDR1 SGHNT, CDR2 YYREEE (reference sequence). This CDR3 has 16 residues. The DNA for the CDR3 is TGTGCCAGCAGCGGCGGTCGGGACAGTTCCGGGGAGACCCAGTACTTC. Its translation is CASSGGRDSSGETQYF.

This clonotype was observed many times. The chain is built from TRBV10-2 and TRBJ2-2, with a possible D match to TRBD2 (6 bases). Trimming took 6 bases from V and 4 from J, leaving 6 bases between them. This CDR3 is built from 12 residues. The germline gives CDR1 WSHSY, CDR2 SAAADI. In DNA, the CDR3 is TGCGCCAGCAGGGGGGGCACCGGGGAGCTGTTTTTT. Translated: CASRGGTGELFF.

The chain links TRBV25-1 to TRBJ1-6; 7 bases line up with TRBD1. Per germline, CDR1 MGHDK and CDR2 SYGVNS. V shed 8 bases and J 8 bases; nucleotides not matched to a gene: 9. This CDR3 is built from 14 residues. DNA for the CDR3: TGTGCCAGCGCCCTGGGGGGGACAGATTCACCCCTCCACTTT. Protein: CASALGGTDSPLHF. The variable domain in full, completed from reference TRBV25-1 and TRBJ1-6, reads EADIYQTPRYLVIGTGKKITLECSQTMGHDKMYWYQQDPGMELHLIHYSYGVNSTEKGDLSSESTVSRIRTEHFPLTLESARPSHTSQYLCASALGGTDSPLHFGNGTRLTVT.

The chain combines TRBV6-6 with TRBJ1-2, with 8 bases matching TRBD1. This CDR3 is 13 amino acids long. V lost 5 bases and J lost 7; bases outside the gene matches: 6. The germline V gene has CDR1 MNHNY and CDR2 SVGAGI (reference sequence). In nucleotides, the CDR3 is TGTGCCAGCAGTGCCGGCGGACAGGGTGGCTACACCTTC. It encodes CASSAGGQGGYTF.

This clonotype was seen many times. The chain uses TRBV19 and TRBJ1-5; 9 nucleotides line up with TRBD1. Unmatched junction bases numbered 14, after V lost 5 bases and J lost 6 bases. The CDR3 extends over 17 amino acids. CDR1 is LNHDA and CDR2 is SQIVND in the germline V gene (reference sequence). This CDR3 reads CASSLGTGSNRGQPQHF. The CDR3 DNA follows: TGTGCCAGTAGTCTCGGGACAGGGAGCAACAGGGGTCAGCCCCAGCATTTT.

The chain uses TRBV15 and TRBJ2-6, with D uncertain. The CDR3 is made up of 17 amino acids. Germline V CDR1 and CDR2: LNHNV, YYDKDF (reference sequence). The germline V and J ends were trimmed by 4 bases and 0 bases, with 13 bases remaining between them. DNA of the CDR3: TGTGCCACCAGCACCGGTGGACGGGTCTCTGGGGCCAACGTCCTGACTTTC. Protein product: CATSTGGRVSGANVLTF.

There are many counts of this clonotype. The chain joins TRBV25-1 to TRBJ1-6; TRBD1 matches at 8 bases. V lost 3 bases, J lost 9 bases, and 7 bases stayed unmatched. Germline values: CDR1 MGHDK, CDR2 SYGVNS. The CDR3 is 15 residues long. The CDR3 here is CASSETDRAGSPLHF. In DNA, the CDR3 is TGTGCCAGCAGTGAGACGGACAGGGCAGGTTCACCCCTCCACTTT.

This clonotype was recorded many times. V gene TRBV9 combines with J gene TRBJ2-7, with TRBD1 matching 7 bases. Germline V gene lookup returns CDR1 SGDLS and CDR2 YYNGEE. J lost 1 base, V lost 3 bases, and 4 bases had no gene match. The CDR3 consists of 14 residues. As DNA, the CDR3 is TGTGCCAGCAGCGGACAGGGTAATTCCTACGAGCAGTACTTC. Residues: CASSGQGNSYEQYF.